This T cell receptor (beta chain) was captured by sequencing in a study of CD8+CD57+ T cells in acquired aplastic anemia. Study context: Sorted CD4+ and CD8+ cells yielded DNA averaging approximately 3.4 ug. Researchers reported that healthy donors averaged about 9.8 million reads for CD4+ cells.

Comment on this clonotype: Its matching antigen is unknown. At one of its ends the junction is not consistent with the germline gene, which may arise from a read error.

The template used for profiling TCR beta VDJ and CDR3 was genomic DNA. TCRdb used MiXCR to reprocess the reads, holding one entry per CDR3 protein. The sample includes around 400,000 distinct CDR3 sequences, around 68% of them seen just once. Overall study results and limits: Roughly 30 CD8+ CDR3 sequences occurred in both the patients and the controls. Patients did not significantly differ from controls in CD8+ Simpson's diversity.

The clonotype originates from a human donor in good health, serving as a control. The sample was sorted CD4+, CD8+, or CD8+CD57+ T cells (not recorded which) from PBMCs.

CDR3 sequence reads: CASSALHDNYSPLHF. The CDR3 DNA follows: TGTGCCAGCAGTGCCCTACACGACAACTATTCACCCCTCCACTTT. This sequence joins TRBV24-1 and TRBJ1-6, with unresolved D. The germline V gene has CDR1 KGHDR and CDR2 SFDVKD. This CDR3 contains 15 residues.